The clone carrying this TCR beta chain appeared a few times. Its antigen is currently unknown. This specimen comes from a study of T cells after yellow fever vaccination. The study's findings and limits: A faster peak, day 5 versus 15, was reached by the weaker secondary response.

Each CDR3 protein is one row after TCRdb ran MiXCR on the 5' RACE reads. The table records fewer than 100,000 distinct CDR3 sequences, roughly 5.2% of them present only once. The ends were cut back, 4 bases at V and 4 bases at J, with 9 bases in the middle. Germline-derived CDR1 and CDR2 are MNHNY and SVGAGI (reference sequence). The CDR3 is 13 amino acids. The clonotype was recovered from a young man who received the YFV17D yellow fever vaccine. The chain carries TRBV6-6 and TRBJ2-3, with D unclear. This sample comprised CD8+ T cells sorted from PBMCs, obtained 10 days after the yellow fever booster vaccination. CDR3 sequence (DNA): TGTGCCAGCAGTTCTAACGCGGCAGATACGCAGTATTTT. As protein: CASSSNAADTQYF.